The rows below give T cell receptor beta chains drawn from one sample of a study of control samples from healthy donors and cancer patients. The assay was immunoSEQ multiplex PCR, and TCRdb's table has in-frame clones only and misses some. This sample has about 180,000 clones, with roughly nine tenths found just once. What was sequenced was blood. The receptors derive from a young man in good health. Both conserved end residues are part of each CDR3.

j_call: TRBJ2-1
v_call: TRBV9
cdr3_aa: CASSIRDTPLGSYNEQFF

j_call: TRBJ1-5
v_call: TRBV28
cdr3_aa: CASSRRGQGANQPQHF

j_call: TRBJ2-1
v_call: TRBV7-2
cdr3_aa: CASSRLAGGHYNEQFF

j_call: TRBJ1-1
v_call: TRBV10-2
cdr3_aa: CASSEGEGAEAFF

j_call: TRBJ1-5
v_call: TRBV4-1
cdr3_aa: CASSQDRSNQPQHF

j_call: TRBJ2-1
v_call: TRBV2
cdr3_aa: CASTSTGVYNEQFF

j_call: TRBJ1-1
v_call: TRBV12-5
cdr3_aa: CASGLGGTEAFF

j_call: TRBJ1-5
v_call: TRBV6-5
cdr3_aa: CASSPGNSNQPQHF

j_call: TRBJ2-2
v_call: TRBV30
cdr3_aa: CAWSVLAGGYTGELFF

j_call: TRBJ1-4
v_call: TRBV5-1
cdr3_aa: CASSLVGVRGEKLFF

j_call: TRBJ2-7
v_call: TRBV7-8
cdr3_aa: CASSLQGPYEQYF

j_call: TRBJ2-7
v_call: TRBV7-6
cdr3_aa: CASSPRPPGQGVLSYEQYF

j_call: TRBJ2-3
v_call: TRBV27
cdr3_aa: CASSFFPAGGPTDTQYF

j_call: TRBJ2-1
v_call: TRBV27
cdr3_aa: CASSLRGTASGVWGYNEQFF

j_call: TRBJ1-6
v_call: TRBV6-5
cdr3_aa: CAVRDRGVLGSPLHF

j_call: TRBJ2-1
v_call: TRBV27
cdr3_aa: CASSLAGNEQFF

j_call: TRBJ1-6
v_call: TRBV9
cdr3_aa: CASRPEGVNSPLHF

j_call: TRBJ2-5
v_call: TRBV5-4
cdr3_aa: CASSPTPGGGETQYF

j_call: TRBJ1-2
v_call: TRBV10-3
cdr3_aa: CAISGGGDYGYTF

j_call: TRBJ2-7
v_call: TRBV28
cdr3_aa: CASSLTSAERNEQYF

j_call: TRBJ1-1
v_call: TRBV10-3
cdr3_aa: CAATGGVSKDTEAFF

j_call: TRBJ2-1
v_call: TRBV2
cdr3_aa: CASSEAGREFF

j_call: TRBJ1-1
v_call: TRBV25-1
cdr3_aa: CASSEAGVNF

j_call: TRBJ1-5
v_call: TRBV15
cdr3_aa: CATSRDIGAGQPQHF

j_call: TRBJ1-1
v_call: TRBV2
cdr3_aa: CANPRDRVDTEAFF

j_call: TRBJ2-6
v_call: TRBV2
cdr3_aa: CASNSGGGPGANVLTF

j_call: TRBJ2-3
v_call: TRBV27
cdr3_aa: CASSSPGGASTDTQYF

j_call: TRBJ2-7
v_call: TRBV15
cdr3_aa: CATSRDEASQYF

j_call: TRBJ2-3
v_call: TRBV5-1
cdr3_aa: CASSFLAGATDTQYF

j_call: TRBJ2-3
v_call: TRBV11-2
cdr3_aa: CASSLGGPGLGDTQYF

j_call: TRBJ2-3
v_call: TRBV5-1
cdr3_aa: CASSLDGSIGRDTQYF

j_call: TRBJ1-6
v_call: TRBV5-1
cdr3_aa: CASGGGGYDNSPLHF

j_call: TRBJ1-1
v_call: TRBV25-1
cdr3_aa: CASSEWSAGNTEAFF

j_call: TRBJ2-7
v_call: TRBV27
cdr3_aa: CASSPGGGHEQYF

j_call: TRBJ1-4
v_call: TRBV7-2
cdr3_aa: CASSTPLGAGHEKLFF

j_call: TRBJ2-7
v_call: TRBV20-1
cdr3_aa: CSASEDSYDEQYF

j_call: TRBJ1-2
v_call: TRBV30
cdr3_aa: CAWSFRDRGGYTF

j_call: TRBJ2-1
v_call: TRBV4-1
cdr3_aa: CASSGKTGTLYNEQFF

j_call: TRBJ1-1
v_call: TRBV12-3/TRBV12-4
cdr3_aa: CASRKGTQAFF

j_call: TRBJ1-3
v_call: TRBV5-1
cdr3_aa: CASRTGEDTIYF

j_call: TRBJ1-6
v_call: TRBV10-3
cdr3_aa: CAISESGGQGAYSPLHF

j_call: TRBJ1-6
v_call: TRBV14
cdr3_aa: CASSQYSGSSPLHF

j_call: TRBJ1-6
v_call: TRBV19
cdr3_aa: CASSPPEGARSPLHF

j_call: TRBJ2-7
v_call: TRBV18
cdr3_aa: CASTTYPAPNYEQYF

j_call: TRBJ2-2
v_call: TRBV10-3
cdr3_aa: CASGTSGRAGNTGELFF

j_call: TRBJ2-5
v_call: TRBV5-6
cdr3_aa: CASSQRTGQETQYF

j_call: TRBJ2-7
v_call: TRBV5-1
cdr3_aa: CASKRQRERGRNEQYF

j_call: TRBJ1-1
v_call: TRBV12-3/TRBV12-4
cdr3_aa: CASSELTEAFF

j_call: TRBJ2-7
v_call: TRBV28
cdr3_aa: CASTRSGIPREQYF